The rows below give T cell receptor beta chains drawn from one sample of a study of graft-versus-host responses after intestinal transplantation. The data were produced by immunoSEQ multiplex PCR, yet TCRdb's version contains in-frame clones alone and is incomplete. This sample has some 38,000 clones, with 93% found just once. These receptors' targets are unknown. The sequencing here drew on unstimulated CD8+ T cells sorted from spleen or lymph node cells, taken before transplant. These receptors were collected from a human donor who was the organ donor for an intestinal transplant. CDR3s include the opening cysteine and the closing phenylalanine or tryptophan. D genes are given only for firm matches. Clone sizes are given selectively: once, few, many, or a class where the clone is expanded.

DNA: TGTGCCACCAGCAGAGATTCGGCGGGAGGTTACGAGCAGTACTTC
CDR3: CATSRDSAGGYEQYF
V: TRBV15
J: TRBJ2-7
D: TRBD2
size: NA

DNA: TGTGCCAGCAGCGATGGATATCGCTCCTACAATGAGCAGTTCTTC
CDR3: CASSDGYRSYNEQFF
V: TRBV6-5
J: TRBJ2-1
D: NA
size: NA

DNA: TGTGCCAGCAGCTTGCGGGTACCCTCCTACGAGCAGTACTTC
CDR3: CASSLRVPSYEQYF
V: TRBV5-8
J: TRBJ2-7
D: NA
size: NA

DNA: TGTGCCAGCAGCTTAGGAAGGGCGGATGAGCAGTTCTTC
CDR3: CASSLGRADEQFF
V: TRBV7-2
J: TRBJ2-1
D: NA
size: NA

DNA: TGCGCCAGCAGCCAACTACAGGGGGCATCCTACGAGCAGTACTTC
CDR3: CASSQLQGASYEQYF
V: TRBV4-1
J: TRBJ2-7
D: TRBD1
size: once

DNA: TGTGCCAGCAGCGGGGGGGGCGGGGAGCTGTTTTTT
CDR3: CASSGGGGELFF
V: TRBV5-6
J: TRBJ2-2
D: TRBD2
size: NA

DNA: TGTGCCAGCAGCTTGGGGGTCAGCTCCTACGAGCAGTACTTC
CDR3: CASSLGVSSYEQYF
V: TRBV5-5
J: TRBJ2-7
D: NA
size: NA

DNA: TGTGCCAGCGCTCTAGTGGCTACCGCCGGGGGGCTGTTTTTT
CDR3: CASALVATAGGLFF
V: TRBV7-3
J: TRBJ2-2
D: NA
size: NA

DNA: TGTGCCAGCAGTTACCACGGAGAGCTCCATCGACCTAGAGACAGTAACTATGGCTACACCTTC
CDR3: CASSYHGELHRPRDSNYGYTF
V: TRBV28
J: TRBJ1-2
D: NA
size: NA

DNA: TGTGCCAGCACCCCGGCGGGAGAAGACAGGGCGGGTGAAGGCTACACCTTC
CDR3: CASTPAGEDRAGEGYTF
V: TRBV5-4
J: TRBJ1-2
D: TRBD1
size: NA

DNA: TGTGCCAGCAGTGCCTCGGTGCCCTGGGGAAACACCATATATTTT
CDR3: CASSASVPWGNTIYF
V: TRBV6-1
J: TRBJ1-3
D: NA
size: NA

DNA: TGTGCCAGCAGTTACGGTCTAGCGGGGGCCTACGAGCAGTACTTC
CDR3: CASSYGLAGAYEQYF
V: TRBV6-5
J: TRBJ2-7
D: TRBD2
size: NA

DNA: TGTGCCAGCAGTCGTATGTGGGGAGGCTACGAGCAGTACTTC
CDR3: CASSRMWGGYEQYF
V: TRBV28
J: TRBJ2-7
D: NA
size: once

DNA: TGTGCCAGCAGTTTAGGGCGGGGGACCTCCTACGAGCAGTACTTC
CDR3: CASSLGRGTSYEQYF
V: TRBV27
J: TRBJ2-7
D: TRBD2
size: NA

DNA: TGTGCCAGCAGCGTCGGGACAGGGACCTACGAGCAGTACTTC
CDR3: CASSVGTGTYEQYF
V: TRBV9
J: TRBJ2-7
D: TRBD1
size: NA

DNA: TGTGCCAGCAGCCTCGGGACTAGCGGGAGTGTGGGGGAGCAGTACTTC
CDR3: CASSLGTSGSVGEQYF
V: TRBV9
J: TRBJ2-7
D: TRBD2
size: NA

DNA: TGTGCCAGCACCGGACTAGCGAGGACCTACGAGCAGTACTTC
CDR3: CASTGLARTYEQYF
V: TRBV6-1
J: TRBJ2-7
D: TRBD2
size: NA

DNA: TGTGCCAGCAGAGGCCGGGACAGGGGATACGAGCAGTACTTC
CDR3: CASRGRDRGYEQYF
V: TRBV28
J: TRBJ2-7
D: TRBD1
size: NA

DNA: TGTGCCAGCAGCCAAGGCCCACCTCGCAGTATTCATAGCGGGAGCTACAATGAGCAGTTCTTC
CDR3: CASSQGPPRSIHSGSYNEQFF
V: TRBV4-2
J: TRBJ2-1
D: TRBD2
size: NA

DNA: TGCGCCAGCAGCTTGGTACCGGGACTGAACACTGAAGCTTTCTTT
CDR3: CASSLVPGLNTEAFF
V: TRBV5-1
J: TRBJ1-1
D: NA
size: NA

DNA: TGTGCCAGCAGTTTTACAGGGAATCAGCCCCAGCATTTT
CDR3: CASSFTGNQPQHF
V: TRBV27
J: TRBJ1-5
D: NA
size: NA

DNA: TGTGCCAGCAGTTTGGCAGGGGGCTACGAGCAGTACTTC
CDR3: CASSLAGGYEQYF
V: TRBV13
J: TRBJ2-7
D: TRBD1
size: NA

DNA: TGCGCCAGCAGTGACAATCAGCCCCAGCATTTT
CDR3: CASSDNQPQHF
V: TRBV10-1
J: TRBJ1-5
D: NA
size: NA

DNA: TGCGCCAGCAGCCAATATGCAGGGGGCTTCCAAGAGACCCAGTACTTC
CDR3: CASSQYAGGFQETQYF
V: TRBV4-1
J: TRBJ2-5
D: TRBD1
size: NA

DNA: TGTGCCAGCAGCCTAAGGGCTGGGGGAATCTACAATGAGCAGTTCTTC
CDR3: CASSLRAGGIYNEQFF
V: TRBV9
J: TRBJ2-1
D: NA
size: NA

DNA: TGCGCCAGCAGCACCCGACACGGAGCCGAAGAGACCCAGTACTTC
CDR3: CASSTRHGAEETQYF
V: TRBV5-1
J: TRBJ2-5
D: NA
size: few

DNA: TGTGCCGGCAGTCAAACTTGGGCTAATGAAAAACTGTTTTTT
CDR3: CAGSQTWANEKLFF
V: TRBV28
J: TRBJ1-4
D: NA
size: once

DNA: TGTGCCAGTACTTGGGCCCAGGGAGGTGAAAAACTGTTTTTT
CDR3: CASTWAQGGEKLFF
V: TRBV19
J: TRBJ1-4
D: NA
size: NA

DNA: TGTGCCAGCAGCTTGACAGGGGGCTACGAGCAGTACTTC
CDR3: CASSLTGGYEQYF
V: TRBV5-6
J: TRBJ2-7
D: TRBD1
size: few

DNA: TGCGCCAGCAGCCAAGATAAGGGGGCTCTGAAGACCCAGTACTTC
CDR3: CASSQDKGALKTQYF
V: TRBV4-1
J: TRBJ2-5
D: TRBD1
size: NA

DNA: TGTGCTAGCAGCACCGGGACTAGGGGCAATGAGCAGTTCTTC
CDR3: CASSTGTRGNEQFF
V: TRBV7-7
J: TRBJ2-1
D: TRBD2
size: NA

DNA: TGTGCCAGCAGTGAAGCCCCGACTAGCGGGACTCTTGTAGGGTACAATGAGCAGTTCTTC
CDR3: CASSEAPTSGTLVGYNEQFF
V: TRBV6-1
J: TRBJ2-1
D: TRBD2
size: NA

DNA: TGTGCCAGCAGACAGGGAAAATCCTACAATGAGCAGTTCTTC
CDR3: CASRQGKSYNEQFF
V: TRBV28
J: TRBJ2-1
D: NA
size: NA

DNA: TGTGCCAGCAGTTTCATCAGGGGGATGTTTACAGATACGCAGTATTTT
CDR3: CASSFIRGMFTDTQYF
V: TRBV28
J: TRBJ2-3
D: TRBD1
size: NA

DNA: TGTGCCAGCAGCCCCGGACAGGGCAGGCAGCCCCAGCATTTT
CDR3: CASSPGQGRQPQHF
V: TRBV9
J: TRBJ1-5
D: TRBD1
size: NA

DNA: TGTGCCAGCAGCCTATGGTCTTTTTCCAGTCTCAATGAGCAGTTCTTC
CDR3: CASSLWSFSSLNEQFF
V: TRBV27
J: TRBJ2-1
D: NA
size: once

DNA: TGTGCCAGTCGCGCCCCGGGACAGGGGGTGTATGAGCAGTTCTTC
CDR3: CASRAPGQGVYEQFF
V: TRBV19
J: TRBJ2-1
D: TRBD1
size: NA

DNA: TGCGCCAGCAGCCAAGGCCGTGTGGTAGCGGGCACAGATACGCAGTATTTT
CDR3: CASSQGRVVAGTDTQYF
V: TRBV4-1
J: TRBJ2-3
D: NA
size: NA

DNA: TGTGCCAGCAGCCCAACGGGAACAGGGAGGAAGACTGAAGCTTTCTTT
CDR3: CASSPTGTGRKTEAFF
V: TRBV7-9
J: TRBJ1-1
D: NA
size: NA

DNA: TGTGCCAGCAGCCCAGGGGGGGGGTTTGGAGATACGCAGTATTTT
CDR3: CASSPGGGFGDTQYF
V: TRBV9
J: TRBJ2-3
D: NA
size: NA

DNA: TGTGCCAGCAGTGAAAAGGTACAGGGACCTATCTCCTACGAGCAGTACTTC
CDR3: CASSEKVQGPISYEQYF
V: TRBV6-1
J: TRBJ2-7
D: NA
size: NA

DNA: TGTGCCACCGGACGGTACAATGAGCAGTTCTTC
CDR3: CATGRYNEQFF
V: TRBV6-1
J: TRBJ2-1
D: NA
size: NA

DNA: TGTGCCAGCAGTTTTTCGGGAACAGGTGAGCAGTTCTTC
CDR3: CASSFSGTGEQFF
V: TRBV27
J: TRBJ2-1
D: NA
size: NA

DNA: TGTGCCAGCATGAGAACTGGGGCCAACGTCCTGACTTTC
CDR3: CASMRTGANVLTF
V: TRBV27
J: TRBJ2-6
D: NA
size: once

DNA: TGCGCCAGCAGCCGAATAGCGGGAGCACTTGACATTCAGTACTTC
CDR3: CASSRIAGALDIQYF
V: TRBV4-1
J: TRBJ2-4
D: TRBD2
size: NA

DNA: TGTGCCAGCAGCCAGCATCTAGCGACTAACACAGATACGCAGTATTTT
CDR3: CASSQHLATNTDTQYF
V: TRBV4-2
J: TRBJ2-3
D: NA
size: NA